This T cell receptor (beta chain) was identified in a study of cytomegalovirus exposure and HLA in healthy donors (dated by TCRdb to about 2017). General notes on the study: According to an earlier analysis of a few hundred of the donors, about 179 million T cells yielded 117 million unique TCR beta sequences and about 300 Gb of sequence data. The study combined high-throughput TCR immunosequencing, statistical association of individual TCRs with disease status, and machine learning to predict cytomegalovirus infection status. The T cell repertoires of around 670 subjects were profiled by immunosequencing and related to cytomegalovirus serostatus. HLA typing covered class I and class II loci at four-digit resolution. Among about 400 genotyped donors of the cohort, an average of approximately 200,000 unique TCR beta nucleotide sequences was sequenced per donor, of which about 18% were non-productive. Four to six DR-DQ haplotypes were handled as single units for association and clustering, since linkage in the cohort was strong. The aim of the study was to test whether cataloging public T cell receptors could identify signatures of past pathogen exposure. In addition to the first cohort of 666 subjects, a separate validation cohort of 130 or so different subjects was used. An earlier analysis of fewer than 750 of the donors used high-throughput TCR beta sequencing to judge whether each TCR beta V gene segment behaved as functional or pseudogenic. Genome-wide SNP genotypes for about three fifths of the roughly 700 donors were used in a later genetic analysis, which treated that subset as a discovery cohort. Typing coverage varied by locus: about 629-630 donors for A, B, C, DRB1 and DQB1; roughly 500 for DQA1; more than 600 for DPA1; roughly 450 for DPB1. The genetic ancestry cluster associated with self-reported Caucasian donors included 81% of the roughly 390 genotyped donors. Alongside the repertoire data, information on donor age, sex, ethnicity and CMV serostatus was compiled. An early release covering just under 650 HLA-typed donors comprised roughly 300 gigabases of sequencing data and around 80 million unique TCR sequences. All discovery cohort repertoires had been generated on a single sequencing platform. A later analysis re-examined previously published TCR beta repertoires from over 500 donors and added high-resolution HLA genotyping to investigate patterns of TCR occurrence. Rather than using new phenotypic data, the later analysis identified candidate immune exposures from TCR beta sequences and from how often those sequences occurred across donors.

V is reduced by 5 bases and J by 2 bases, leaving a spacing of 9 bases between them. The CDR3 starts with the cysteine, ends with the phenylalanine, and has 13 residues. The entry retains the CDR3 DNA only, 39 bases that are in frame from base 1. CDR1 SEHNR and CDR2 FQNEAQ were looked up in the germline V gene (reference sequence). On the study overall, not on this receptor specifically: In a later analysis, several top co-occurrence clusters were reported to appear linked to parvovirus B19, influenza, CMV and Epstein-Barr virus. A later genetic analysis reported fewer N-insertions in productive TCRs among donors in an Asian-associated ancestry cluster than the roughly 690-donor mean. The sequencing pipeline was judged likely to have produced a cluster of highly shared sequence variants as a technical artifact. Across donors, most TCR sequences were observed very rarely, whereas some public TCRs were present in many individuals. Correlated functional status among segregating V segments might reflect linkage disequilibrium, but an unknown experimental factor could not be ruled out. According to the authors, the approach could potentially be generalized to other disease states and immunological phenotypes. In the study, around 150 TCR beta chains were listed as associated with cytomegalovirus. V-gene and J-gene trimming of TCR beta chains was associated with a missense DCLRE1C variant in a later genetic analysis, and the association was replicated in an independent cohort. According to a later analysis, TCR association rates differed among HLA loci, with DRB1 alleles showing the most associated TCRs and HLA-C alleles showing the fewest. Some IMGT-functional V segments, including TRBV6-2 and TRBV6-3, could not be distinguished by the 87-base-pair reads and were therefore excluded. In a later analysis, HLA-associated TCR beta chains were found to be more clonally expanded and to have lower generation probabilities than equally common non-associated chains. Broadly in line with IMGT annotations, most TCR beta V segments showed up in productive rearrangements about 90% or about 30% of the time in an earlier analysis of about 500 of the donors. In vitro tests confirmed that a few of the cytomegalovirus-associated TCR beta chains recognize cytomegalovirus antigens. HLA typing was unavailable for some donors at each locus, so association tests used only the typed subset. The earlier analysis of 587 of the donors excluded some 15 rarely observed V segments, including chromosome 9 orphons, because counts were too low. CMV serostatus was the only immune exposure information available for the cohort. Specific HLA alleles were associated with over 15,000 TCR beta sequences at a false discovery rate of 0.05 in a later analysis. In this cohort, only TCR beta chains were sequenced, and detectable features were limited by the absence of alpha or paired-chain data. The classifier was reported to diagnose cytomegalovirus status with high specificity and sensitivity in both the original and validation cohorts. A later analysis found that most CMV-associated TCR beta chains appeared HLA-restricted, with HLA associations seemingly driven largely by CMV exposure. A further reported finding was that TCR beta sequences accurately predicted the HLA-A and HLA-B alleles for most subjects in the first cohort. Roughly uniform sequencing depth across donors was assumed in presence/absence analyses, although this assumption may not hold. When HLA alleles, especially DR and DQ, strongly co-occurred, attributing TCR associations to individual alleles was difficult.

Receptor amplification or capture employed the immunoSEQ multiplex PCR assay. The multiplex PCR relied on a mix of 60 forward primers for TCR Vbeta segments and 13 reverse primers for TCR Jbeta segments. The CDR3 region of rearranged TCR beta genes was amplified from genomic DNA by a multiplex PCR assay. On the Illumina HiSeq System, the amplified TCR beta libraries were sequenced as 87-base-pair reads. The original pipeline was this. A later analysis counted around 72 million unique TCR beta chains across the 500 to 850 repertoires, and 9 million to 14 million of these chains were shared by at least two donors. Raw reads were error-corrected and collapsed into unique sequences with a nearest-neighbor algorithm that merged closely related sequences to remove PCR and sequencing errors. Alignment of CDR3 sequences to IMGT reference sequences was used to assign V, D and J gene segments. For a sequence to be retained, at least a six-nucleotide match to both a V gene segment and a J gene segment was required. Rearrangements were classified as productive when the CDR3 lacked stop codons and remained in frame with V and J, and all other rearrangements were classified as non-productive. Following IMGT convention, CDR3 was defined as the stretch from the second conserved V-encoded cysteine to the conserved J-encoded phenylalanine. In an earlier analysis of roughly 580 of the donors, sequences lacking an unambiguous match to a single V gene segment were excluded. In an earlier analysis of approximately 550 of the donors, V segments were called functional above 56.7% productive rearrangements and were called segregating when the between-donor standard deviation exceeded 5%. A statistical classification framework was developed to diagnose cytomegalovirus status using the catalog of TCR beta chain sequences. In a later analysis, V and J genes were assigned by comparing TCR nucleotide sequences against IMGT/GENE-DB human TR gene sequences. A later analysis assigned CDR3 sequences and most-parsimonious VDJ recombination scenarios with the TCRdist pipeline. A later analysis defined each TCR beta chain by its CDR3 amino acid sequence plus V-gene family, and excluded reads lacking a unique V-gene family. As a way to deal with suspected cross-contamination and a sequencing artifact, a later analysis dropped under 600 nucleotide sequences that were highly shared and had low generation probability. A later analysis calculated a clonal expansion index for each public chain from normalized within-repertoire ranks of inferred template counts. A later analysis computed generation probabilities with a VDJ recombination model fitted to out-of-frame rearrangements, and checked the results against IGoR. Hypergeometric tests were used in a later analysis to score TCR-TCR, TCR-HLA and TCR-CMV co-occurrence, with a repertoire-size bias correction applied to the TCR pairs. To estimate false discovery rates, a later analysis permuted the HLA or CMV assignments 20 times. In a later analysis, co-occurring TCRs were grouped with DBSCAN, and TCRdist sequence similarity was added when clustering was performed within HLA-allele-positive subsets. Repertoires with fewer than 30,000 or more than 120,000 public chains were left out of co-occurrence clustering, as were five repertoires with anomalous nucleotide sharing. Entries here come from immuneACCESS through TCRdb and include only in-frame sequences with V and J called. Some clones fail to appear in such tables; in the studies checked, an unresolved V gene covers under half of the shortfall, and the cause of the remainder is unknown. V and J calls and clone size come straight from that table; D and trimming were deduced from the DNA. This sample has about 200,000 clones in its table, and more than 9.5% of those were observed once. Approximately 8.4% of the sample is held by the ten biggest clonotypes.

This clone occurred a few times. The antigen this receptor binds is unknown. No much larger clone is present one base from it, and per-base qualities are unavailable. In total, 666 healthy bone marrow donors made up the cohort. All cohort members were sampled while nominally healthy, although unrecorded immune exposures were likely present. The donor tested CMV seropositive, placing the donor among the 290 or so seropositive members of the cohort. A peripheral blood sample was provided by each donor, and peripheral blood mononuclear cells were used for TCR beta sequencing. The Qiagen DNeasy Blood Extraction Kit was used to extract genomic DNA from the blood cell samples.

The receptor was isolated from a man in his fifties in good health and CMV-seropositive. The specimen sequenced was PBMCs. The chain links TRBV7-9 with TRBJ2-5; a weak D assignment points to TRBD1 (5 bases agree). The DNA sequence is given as TGTGCCAGCAGCATAAGACAGCAAGAGACCCAGTACTTC. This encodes CASSIRQQETQYF.